A selection of T cell receptor beta chains follows, all from one sample in a study of T-cell memory formation after mild COVID-19. Each CDR3 protein gets one entry after TCRdb re-called the 5' RACE reads with MiXCR. The sample holds 560,000 or so distinct CDR3 sequences, 17% seen once. Material for sequencing was PBMCs or a T cell subset sorted from them (not recorded which). The receptors stem from an adult woman who had mild COVID-19 (a few samples of this study predate the infection). Cell type and time point are not known. Each CDR3 is given with its conserved first and last residue. D genes are given only for firm matches. Size is omitted from some rows. Given values are once, few, many or a class for expanded clones.

v_gene	abundance	j_gene	d_gene	len	CDR3aa	CDR3nt
TRBV27	few	TRBJ1-4	TRBD1	14	CASSYQGVNEKLFF	TGTGCCAGCAGTTACCAGGGGGTCAATGAAAAACTGTTTTTT
TRBV20-1	.	TRBJ1-2	.	13	CSAYQGPRYGYTF	TGCAGTGCTTATCAGGGCCCGAGGTATGGCTACACCTTC
TRBV24-1	.	TRBJ2-1	.	14	CATSDRPSGDEQFF	TGTGCCACCAGTGATAGGCCCTCTGGCGATGAGCAGTTCTTC
TRBV9	.	TRBJ2-1	TRBD1	18	CASTPDRVVVSSYNEQFF	TGTGCCAGCACCCCCGACAGGGTGGTAGTAAGCTCCTACAATGAGCAGTTCTTC
TRBV7-9	.	TRBJ2-2	.	12	CASRHPSGELFF	TGTGCCAGCAGGCACCCGTCTGGGGAGCTGTTTTTT
TRBV12-3/TRBV12-4	few	TRBJ1-5	.	13	CASSLMGNQPQHF	TGTGCCAGCAGTTTAATGGGCAATCAGCCCCAGCATTTT
TRBV24-1	.	TRBJ2-3	TRBD2	18	CATSDAGLAGGPGDTQYF	TGTGCCACCAGTGATGCCGGACTAGCGGGAGGGCCGGGAGATACGCAGTATTTT
TRBV24-1	.	TRBJ1-6	.	14	CAIQDAGYNSPLHF	TGTGCCATCCAGGATGCCGGTTATAATTCACCCCTCCACTTT
TRBV29-1	few	TRBJ2-1	.	12	CSVVGPAGEQFF	TGCAGCGTTGTAGGGCCGGCGGGTGAGCAGTTCTTC
TRBV11-3	.	TRBJ2-3	.	17	CASSLAPAGTGTDTQYF	TGTGCCAGCAGCTTAGCCCCTGCGGGGACGGGCACAGATACGCAGTATTTT
TRBV6-5	.	TRBJ2-7	.	15	CASSRTGYATYEQYF	TGTGCCAGCAGTAGAACCGGTTACGCTACCTACGAGCAGTACTTC
TRBV6-2/TRBV6-3	few	TRBJ1-1	TRBD1	16	CASSYGDRAMNTEAFF	TGTGCCAGCAGTTACGGTGACAGGGCAATGAACACTGAAGCTTTCTTT
TRBV7-9	few	TRBJ2-1	.	16	CASSPQSWEFNNEQFF	TGTGCCAGCAGCCCACAGAGTTGGGAGTTTAACAATGAGCAGTTCTTC
TRBV2	.	TRBJ2-5	.	12	CASRRPQETQYF	TGTGCCAGCAGGCGGCCCCAAGAGACCCAGTACTTC
TRBV11-2	few	TRBJ2-7	TRBD2	15	CASIPGLAGPGEQYF	TGTGCCAGCATTCCGGGACTAGCGGGTCCGGGGGAGCAGTACTTC
TRBV6-5	many	TRBJ2-6	TRBD1	21	CASSYLAGSTGHLWGANVLTF	TGTGCCAGCAGTTACCTAGCCGGATCGACAGGGCACCTATGGGGGGCCAACGTCCTGACTTTC
TRBV7-3	many	TRBJ2-5	.	14	CASSPPGTSETQYF	TGTGCCAGCAGCCCTCCGGGGACAAGCGAGACCCAGTACTTC
TRBV24-1	.	TRBJ1-5	TRBD1	14	CAIQGPQGNQPQHF	TGTGCCATACAGGGGCCGCAAGGCAATCAGCCCCAGCATTTT
TRBV29-1	many	TRBJ2-1	.	15	CSVEEASPPYNEQFF	TGCAGCGTTGAAGAGGCGTCCCCACCGTACAATGAGCAGTTCTTC